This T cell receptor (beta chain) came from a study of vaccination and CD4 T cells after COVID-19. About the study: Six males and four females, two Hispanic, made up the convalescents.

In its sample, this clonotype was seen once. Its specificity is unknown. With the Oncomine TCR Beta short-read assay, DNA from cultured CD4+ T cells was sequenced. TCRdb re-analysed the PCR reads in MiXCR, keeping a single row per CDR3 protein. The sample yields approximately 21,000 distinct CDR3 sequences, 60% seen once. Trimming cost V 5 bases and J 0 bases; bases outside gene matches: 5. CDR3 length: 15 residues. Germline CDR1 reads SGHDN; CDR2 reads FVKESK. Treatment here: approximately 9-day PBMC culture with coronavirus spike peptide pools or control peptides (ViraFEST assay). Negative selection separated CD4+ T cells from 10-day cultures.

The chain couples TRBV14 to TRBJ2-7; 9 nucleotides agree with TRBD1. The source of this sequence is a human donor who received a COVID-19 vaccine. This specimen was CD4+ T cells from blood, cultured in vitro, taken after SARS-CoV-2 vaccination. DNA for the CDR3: TGTGCCAGCAGCAAACAGGGGGCGACCTCCTACGAGCAGTACTTC. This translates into CASSKQGATSYEQYF.